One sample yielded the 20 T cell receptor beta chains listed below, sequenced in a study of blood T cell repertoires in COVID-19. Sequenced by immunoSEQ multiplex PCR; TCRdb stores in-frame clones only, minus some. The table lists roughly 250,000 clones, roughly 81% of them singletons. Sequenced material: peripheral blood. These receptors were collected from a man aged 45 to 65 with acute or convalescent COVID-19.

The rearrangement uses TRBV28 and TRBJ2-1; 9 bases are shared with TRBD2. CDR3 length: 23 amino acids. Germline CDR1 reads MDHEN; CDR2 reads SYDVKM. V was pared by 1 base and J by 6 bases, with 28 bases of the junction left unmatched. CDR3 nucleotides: TGTGCCAGCAGTTTATATACACCGGGGTCGGGAGTAGCGGGAGTAAATTGGCTCAATGAGCAGTTCTTC. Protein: CASSLYTPGSGVAGVNWLNEQFF. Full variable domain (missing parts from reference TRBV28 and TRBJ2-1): DVKVTQSSRYLVKRTGEKVFLECVQDMDHENMFWYRQDPGLGLRLIYFSYDVKMKEKGDIPEGYSVSREKKERFSLILESASTNQTSMYLCASSLYTPGSGVAGVNWLNEQFFGPGTRLTVL.

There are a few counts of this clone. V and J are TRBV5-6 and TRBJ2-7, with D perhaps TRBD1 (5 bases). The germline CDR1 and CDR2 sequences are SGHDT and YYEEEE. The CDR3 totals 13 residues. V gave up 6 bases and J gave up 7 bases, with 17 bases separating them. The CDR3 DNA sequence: TGTGCCAGCACTATGACAGCCGGTCAGGAGCAGTACTTC. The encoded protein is CASTMTAGQEQYF.

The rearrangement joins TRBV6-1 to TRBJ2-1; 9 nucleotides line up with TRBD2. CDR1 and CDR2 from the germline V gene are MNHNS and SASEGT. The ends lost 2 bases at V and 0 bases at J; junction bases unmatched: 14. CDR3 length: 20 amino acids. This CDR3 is CASSEWSLAGILSSYNEQFF. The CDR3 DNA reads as TGTGCCAGCAGTGAATGGAGTCTAGCGGGGATCCTAAGCTCCTACAATGAGCAGTTCTTC.

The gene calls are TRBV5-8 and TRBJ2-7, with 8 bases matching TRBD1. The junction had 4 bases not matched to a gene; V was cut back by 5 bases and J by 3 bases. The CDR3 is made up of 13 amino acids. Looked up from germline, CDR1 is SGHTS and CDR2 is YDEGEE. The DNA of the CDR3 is TGTGCCAGCAGTGGGACAGGCTACTACGAGCAGTACTTC. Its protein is CASSGTGYYEQYF.

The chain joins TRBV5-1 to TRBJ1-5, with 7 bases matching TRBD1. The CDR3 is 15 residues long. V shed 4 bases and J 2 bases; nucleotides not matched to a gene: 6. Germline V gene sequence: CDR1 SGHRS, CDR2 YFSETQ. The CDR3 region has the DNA TGCGCCAGCAGCAGAACAGGGGCCGGCAATCAGCCCCAGCATTTT. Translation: CASSRTGAGNQPQHF.

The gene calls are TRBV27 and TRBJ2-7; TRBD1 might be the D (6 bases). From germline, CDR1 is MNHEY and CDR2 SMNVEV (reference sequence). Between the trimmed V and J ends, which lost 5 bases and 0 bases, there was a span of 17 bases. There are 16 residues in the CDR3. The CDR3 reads CASSTRQDSSSYEQYF. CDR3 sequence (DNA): TGTGCCAGCAGTACTCGACAGGACTCGAGCTCCTACGAGCAGTACTTC.

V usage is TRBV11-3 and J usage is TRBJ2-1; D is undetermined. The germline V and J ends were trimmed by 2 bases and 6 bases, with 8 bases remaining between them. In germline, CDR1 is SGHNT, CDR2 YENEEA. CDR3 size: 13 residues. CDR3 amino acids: CASSLSSVNEQFF. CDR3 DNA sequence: TGTGCCAGCAGCTTAAGTTCAGTCAATGAGCAGTTCTTC. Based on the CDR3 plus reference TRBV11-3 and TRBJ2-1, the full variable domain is EAGVVQSPRYKIIEKKQPVAFWCNPISGHNTLYWYLQNLGQGPELLIRYENEEAVDDSQLPKDRFSAERLKGVDSTLKIQPAELGDSAVYLCASSLSSVNEQFFGPGTRLTVL.

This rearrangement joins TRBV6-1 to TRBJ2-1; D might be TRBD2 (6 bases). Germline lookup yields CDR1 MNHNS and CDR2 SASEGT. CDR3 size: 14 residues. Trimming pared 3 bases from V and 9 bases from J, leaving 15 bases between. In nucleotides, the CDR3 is TGTGCCAGCAGTGATCATGGGACTTTGGGTGAGCAGTTCTTC. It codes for CASSDHGTLGEQFF.

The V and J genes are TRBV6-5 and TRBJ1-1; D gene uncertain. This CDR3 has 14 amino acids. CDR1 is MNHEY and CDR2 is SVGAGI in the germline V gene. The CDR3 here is CTVAPNTGYTEAFF. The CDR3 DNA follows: TGTACCGTAGCCCCCAATACCGGGTACACTGAAGCTTTCTTT.

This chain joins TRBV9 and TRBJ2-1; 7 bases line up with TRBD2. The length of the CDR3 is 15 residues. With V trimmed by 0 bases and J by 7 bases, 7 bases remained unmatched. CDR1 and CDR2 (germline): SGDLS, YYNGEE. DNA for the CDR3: TGTGCCAGCAGCGTAGTTGCGGGAGAAGGGAATGAGCAGTTCTTC. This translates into CASSVVAGEGNEQFF.

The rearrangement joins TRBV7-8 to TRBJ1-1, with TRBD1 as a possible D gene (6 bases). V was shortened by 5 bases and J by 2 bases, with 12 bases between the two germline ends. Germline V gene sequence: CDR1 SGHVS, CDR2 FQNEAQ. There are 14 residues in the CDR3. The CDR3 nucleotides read TGTGCCAGCAGCCCCCCCGGGACAAACACTGAAGCTTTCTTT. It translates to CASSPPGTNTEAFF.

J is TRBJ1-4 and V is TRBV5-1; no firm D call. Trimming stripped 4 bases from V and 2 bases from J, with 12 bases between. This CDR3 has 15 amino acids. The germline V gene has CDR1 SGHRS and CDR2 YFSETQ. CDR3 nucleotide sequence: TGCGCCAGCAGCCCGTCGACTGGGACTAATGAAAAACTGTTTTTT. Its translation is CASSPSTGTNEKLFF.

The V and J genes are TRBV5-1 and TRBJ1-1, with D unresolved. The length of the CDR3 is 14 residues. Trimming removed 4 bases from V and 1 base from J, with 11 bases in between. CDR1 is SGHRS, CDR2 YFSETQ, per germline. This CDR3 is CASSGWRSNTEAFF. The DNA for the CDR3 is TGCGCCAGCAGCGGGTGGCGGTCGAACACTGAAGCTTTCTTT.

The CDR3 nucleotides are TGTGCCAGCAGAAAGGGACTGCCGGGAGAGACCCAGTACTTC. This encodes CASRKGLPGETQYF. The chain combines TRBV28 with TRBJ2-5, with TRBD2 as a possible D gene (6 bases). Trimming stripped 6 bases from V and 4 bases from J, with 15 bases between. Germline V CDR1 and CDR2: MDHEN, SYDVKM. The CDR3 sequence is 14 residues long.

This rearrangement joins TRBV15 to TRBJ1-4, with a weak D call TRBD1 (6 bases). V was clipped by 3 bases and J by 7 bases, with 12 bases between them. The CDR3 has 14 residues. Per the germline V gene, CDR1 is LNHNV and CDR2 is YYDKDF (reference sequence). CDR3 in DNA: TGTGCCACCAGCAGCCAGGGGTTCGGTGAAAAACTGTTTTTT. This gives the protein CATSSQGFGEKLFF.

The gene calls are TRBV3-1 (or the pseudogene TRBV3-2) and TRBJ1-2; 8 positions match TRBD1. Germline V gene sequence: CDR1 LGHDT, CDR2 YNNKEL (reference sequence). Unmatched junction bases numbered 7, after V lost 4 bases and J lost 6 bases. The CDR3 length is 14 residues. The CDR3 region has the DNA TGTGCCAGCAGCCGGATCAGGGGGCTGGATGGCTACACCTTC. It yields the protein CASSRIRGLDGYTF.

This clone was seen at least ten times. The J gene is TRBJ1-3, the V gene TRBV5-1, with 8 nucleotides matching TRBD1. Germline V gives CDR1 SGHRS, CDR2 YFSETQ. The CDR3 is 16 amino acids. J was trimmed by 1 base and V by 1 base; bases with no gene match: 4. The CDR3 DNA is TGCGCCAGCAGCTTGCAGGGACAGGCATCTGGAAACACCATATATTTT. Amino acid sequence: CASSLQGQASGNTIYF.

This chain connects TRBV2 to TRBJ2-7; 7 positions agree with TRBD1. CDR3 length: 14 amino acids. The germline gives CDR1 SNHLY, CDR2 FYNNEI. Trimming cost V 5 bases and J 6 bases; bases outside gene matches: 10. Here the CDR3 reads CASSLDRVRSEQYF. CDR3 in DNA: TGTGCCAGCAGTCTTGACAGGGTGCGGAGCGAGCAGTACTTC.

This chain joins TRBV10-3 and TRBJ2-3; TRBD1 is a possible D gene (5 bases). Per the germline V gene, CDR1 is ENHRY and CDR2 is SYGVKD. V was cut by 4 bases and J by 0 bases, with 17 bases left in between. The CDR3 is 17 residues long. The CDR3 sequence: CAISVRQTASSTDTQYF. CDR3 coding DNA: TGTGCCATCAGTGTCCGCCAGACAGCTTCTAGCACAGATACGCAGTATTTT.

The DNA of the CDR3 is TGTGCGACAAACAGGGGTTTCAATCAGCCCCAGCATTTT. This encodes CATNRGFNQPQHF. The chain uses TRBV28 and TRBJ1-5; 7 bases match TRBD1. The CDR3 loop spans 13 amino acids. Germline V CDR1 and CDR2: MDHEN, SYDVKM. Together with reference TRBV28 and TRBJ1-5, the CDR3 gives the full variable domain: DVKVTQSSRYLVKRTGEKVFLECVQDMDHENMFWYRQDPGLGLRLIYFSYDVKMKEKGDIPEGYSVSREKKERFSLILESASTNQTSMYLCATNRGFNQPQHFGDGTRLSIL.